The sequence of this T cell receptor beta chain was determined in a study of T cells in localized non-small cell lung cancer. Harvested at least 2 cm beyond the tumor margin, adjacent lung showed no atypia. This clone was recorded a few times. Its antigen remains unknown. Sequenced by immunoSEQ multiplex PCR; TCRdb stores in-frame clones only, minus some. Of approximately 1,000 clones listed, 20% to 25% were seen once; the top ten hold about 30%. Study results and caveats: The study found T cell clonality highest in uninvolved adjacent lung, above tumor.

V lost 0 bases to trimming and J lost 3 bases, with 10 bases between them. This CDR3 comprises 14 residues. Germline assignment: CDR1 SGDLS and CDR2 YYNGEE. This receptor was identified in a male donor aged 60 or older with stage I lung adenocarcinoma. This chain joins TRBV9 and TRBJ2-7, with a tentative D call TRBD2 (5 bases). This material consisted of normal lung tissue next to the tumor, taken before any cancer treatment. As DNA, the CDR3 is TGTGCCAGCAGCGTAGGGGCGGGTCTCTACGAGCAGTACTTC. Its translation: CASSVGAGLYEQYF.